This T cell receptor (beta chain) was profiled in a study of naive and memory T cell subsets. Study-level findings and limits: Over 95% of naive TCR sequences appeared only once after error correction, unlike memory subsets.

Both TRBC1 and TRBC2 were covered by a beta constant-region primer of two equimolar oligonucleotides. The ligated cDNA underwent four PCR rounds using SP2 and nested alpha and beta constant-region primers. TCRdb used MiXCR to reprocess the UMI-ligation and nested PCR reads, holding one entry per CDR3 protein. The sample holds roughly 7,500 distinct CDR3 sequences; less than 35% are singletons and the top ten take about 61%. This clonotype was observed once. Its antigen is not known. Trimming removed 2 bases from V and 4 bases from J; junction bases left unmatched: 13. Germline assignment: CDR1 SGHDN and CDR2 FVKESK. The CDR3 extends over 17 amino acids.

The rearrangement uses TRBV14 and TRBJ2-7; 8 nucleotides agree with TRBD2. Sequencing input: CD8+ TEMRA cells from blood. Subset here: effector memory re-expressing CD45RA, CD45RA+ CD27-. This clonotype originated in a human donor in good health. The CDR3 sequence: CASSQPPSGGLNYEQYF. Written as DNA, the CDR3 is TGTGCCAGCAGCCAACCCCCCTCGGGGGGGTTGAATTACGAGCAGTACTTC. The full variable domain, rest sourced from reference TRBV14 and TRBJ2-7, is EAGVTQFPSHSVIEKGQTVTLRCDPISGHDNLYWYRRVMGKEIKFLLHFVKESKQDESGMPNNRFLAERTGGTYSTLKVQPAELEDSGVYFCASSQPPSGGLNYEQYFGPGTRLTVT.